One sample yielded the 8 T cell receptor beta chains listed below, sequenced in a study of cytomegalovirus exposure and HLA in healthy donors. Vbeta (60) and Jbeta (13) primers were used in the PCR. Assay: immunoSEQ multiplex PCR; the TCRdb copy retains only in-frame clones and omits some. Seen here are fewer than 130,000 clones, about 70% observed once, and the top ten hold over 2.5%. Sequenced: PBMCs. These receptors all stem from a man aged 50 to 59 in good health and CMV-seropositive.

The genes are TRBV6-1 and TRBJ2-1; D remains unclear. V lost 5 bases and J 3 bases, leaving 8 bases between the germline ends. Germline V lookup: CDR1 MNHNS, CDR2 SASEGT. CDR3 length equals 13 residues. CDR3 loop: CASSLLYYNEQFF. The CDR3 region has the DNA TGTGCCAGCAGTCTACTATACTACAATGAGCAGTTCTTC.

V gene TRBV9 combines with J gene TRBJ2-2, with D possibly TRBD1 on 5 matching bases. In germline, CDR1 is SGDLS, CDR2 YYNGEE. There are 15 residues in the CDR3. The germline V and J ends were trimmed by 0 bases and 1 base, with 7 bases remaining between them. The CDR3 region has the DNA TGTGCCAGCAGCGTAGTAGGGGAGAACACCGGGGAGCTGTTTTTT. Translated, it gives CASSVVGENTGELFF. Complete variable domain (other parts from reference TRBV9 and TRBJ2-2): DSGVTQTPKHLITATGQRVTLRCSPRSGDLSVYWYQQSLDQGLQFLIQYYNGEERAKGNILERFSAQQFPDLHSELNLSSLELGDSALYFCASSVVGENTGELFFGEGSRLTVL.

The rearrangement links TRBV19 to TRBJ1-4; D ambiguous. With 8 bases removed from V and 0 bases from J, the gap between germline ends came to 10 bases. This CDR3 region has 14 residues. The germline V gene has CDR1 LNHDA and CDR2 SQIVND (reference sequence). CDR3 in DNA: TGTGCCAGTTCAACAGTAGCAACTAATGAAAAACTGTTTTTT. It translates to CASSTVATNEKLFF.

The chain combines TRBV6-1 with TRBJ1-2, with 10 bases identical to TRBD1. This CDR3 region has 15 residues. Trimming removed 1 base from V and 5 bases from J; junction bases left unmatched: 4. CDR1 and CDR2 from the germline V gene are MNHNS and SASEGT. The DNA of the CDR3 is TGTGCCAGCAGTGAAGGGCCGGGACAGGGGTATGGCTACACCTTC. It yields the protein CASSEGPGQGYGYTF.

The chain joins TRBV4-1 to TRBJ2-2, with 12 bases identical to TRBD2. V dropped 8 bases and J dropped 2; count of bases not matched to a gene: 3. The CDR3 spans 15 residues. Germline V gene data show CDR1 as MGHRA and CDR2 as YSYEKL. CDR3 protein: CASGTSGLNTGELFF. For the CDR3, the DNA is TGCGCCAGCGGGACTAGCGGGCTCAACACCGGGGAGCTGTTTTTT.

V is TRBV2 and J is TRBJ2-7; 7 positions agree with TRBD1. V dropped 4 bases and J dropped 2; count of bases not matched to a gene: 5. Per germline, CDR1 SNHLY and CDR2 FYNNEI. The CDR3 consists of 14 residues. The CDR3 here is CASSGRQGPYEQYF. The CDR3 DNA reads TGTGCCAGCAGTGGCCGACAGGGCCCCTACGAGCAGTACTTC.

The table lists this clone with a count of one. The V call is TRBV27, the J call TRBJ2-6; weak D call: TRBD1 (5 bases). The CDR3 is 13 amino acids. CDR1 and CDR2 from the germline V gene are MNHEY and SMNVEV (reference sequence). V was shortened by 10 bases and J by 1 base, with 8 bases between the two germline ends. The CDR3 reads CATRTSGANVLTF. The CDR3 DNA reads as TGTGCCACCCGGACATCTGGGGCCAACGTCCTGACTTTC.

This clone was found a few times. This chain uses TRBV27 with TRBJ2-7, with 14 bases matching TRBD2. The CDR3 extends over 16 amino acids. The germline gives CDR1 MNHEY, CDR2 SMNVEV (reference sequence). V was clipped by 5 bases and J by 6 bases; unmatched bases: 9. As DNA, the CDR3 is TGTGCCAGCAGTATGATCTCGGGACTAGCGGGGGCCGAGCAGTACTTC. This sequence encodes CASSMISGLAGAEQYF.